This T cell receptor (beta chain) derives from a study of early T cells in non-severe SARS-CoV-2 infection. Study-level background: Sequenced material consisted of bulk RNA (from unsorted whole blood), and chains were unpaired.

Germline V gene data show CDR1 as SQVTM and CDR2 as ANQGSEA. V was shortened by 6 bases and J by 4 bases, with 7 bases between the two germline ends. There are 11 residues in the CDR3. The library protocol tagged individual cDNA molecules with unique molecular identifiers. MiXCR, applied by TCRdb to the 5' RACE reads, yields one record per CDR3 protein. The table lists about 77,000 distinct CDR3 sequences, roughly 16% of them singletons. General observations from the study: Reliance on VDJdb matching favored anti-spike CD8 responses; private and CD4 specificities were missed.

Notes on this clonotype: Its cognate antigen is unknown.

Sample: whole blood. This sequence joins TRBV29-1 and TRBJ1-3, with D unresolved. This TCR was sampled from an adult who was a healthcare worker with PCR-confirmed SARS-CoV-2 infection or an uninfected control (not recorded which). The CDR3 sequence is CSVALGNTIYF. The CDR3 DNA sequence: TGCAGCGTCGCCTTAGGAAACACCATATATTTT.